The present TCR beta chain was sequenced within a study of T cell changes during pregnancy in multiple sclerosis. Profiled with immunoSEQ multiplex PCR; TCRdb holds only in-frame clones, not every one. This table holds 25,000 to 35,000 clones, 90% found once. Trimming stripped 5 bases from V and 1 base from J, with 19 bases between. Germline loops: CDR1 SGHKS, CDR2 YYEKEE (reference sequence). CDR3 length: 17 amino acids. This specimen consisted of CD4+ T cells from peripheral blood mononuclear cells, obtained in the second trimester of pregnancy. The rearrangement uses TRBV5-5 and TRBJ1-5, with D unresolved. The source is a female donor in good health, enrolled as a control in a pregnancy study. In nucleotides, the CDR3 is TGTGCCAGCAGGGAGACGGTGGCCGGCGGGAGCAATCAGCCCCAGCATTTT. The encoded protein is CASRETVAGGSNQPQHF.